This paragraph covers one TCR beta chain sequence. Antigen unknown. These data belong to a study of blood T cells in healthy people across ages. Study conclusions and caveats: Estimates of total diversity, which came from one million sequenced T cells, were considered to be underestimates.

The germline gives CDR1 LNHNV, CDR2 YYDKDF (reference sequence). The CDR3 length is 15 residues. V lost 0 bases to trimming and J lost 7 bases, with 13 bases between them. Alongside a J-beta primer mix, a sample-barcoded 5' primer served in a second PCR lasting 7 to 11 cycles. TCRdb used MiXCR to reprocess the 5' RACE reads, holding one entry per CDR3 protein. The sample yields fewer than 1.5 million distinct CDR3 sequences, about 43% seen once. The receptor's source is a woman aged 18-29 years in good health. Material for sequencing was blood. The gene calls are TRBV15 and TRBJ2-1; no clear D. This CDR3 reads CATSRDKGSLNEQFF. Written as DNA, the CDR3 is TGTGCCACCAGCAGAGATAAAGGCAGCCTAAATGAGCAGTTCTTC.